A selection of T cell receptor beta chains follows, all from one sample in a study of T-cell memory formation after mild COVID-19. TCRdb itself ran the 5' RACE reads through MiXCR, one entry per CDR3 protein. The table records 240,000 or so distinct CDR3 sequences, over 8.5% of them present only once. Sequencing was carried out using PBMCs or a T cell subset sorted from them (not recorded which). These receptors originate from a man younger than 35 who had mild COVID-19 (a few samples of this study predate the infection). Cell type and time point are not known. The conserved cysteine and the conserved F or W are not part of the CDR3 here. The D gene is left open where the match is weak. Size is stated for part of the rows, as once, few or many counts, or as a class when the clone is expanded.

ASSPLAGASTDTQY,-,many,TRBV28,TRBJ2-3
ASSLEAADRPQH,-,-,TRBV7-2,TRBJ1-5
ASSLGLAGIGETQY,TRBD2,many,TRBV12-3/TRBV12-4,TRBJ2-5
ASSFRDPEAF,-,many,TRBV7-2,TRBJ1-1
ASSLGRGNQPQH,-,few,TRBV5-1,TRBJ1-5
ASSLGTGTRTDTQY,-,few,TRBV7-8,TRBJ2-3
ASSLGVSSTDTQY,-,few,TRBV5-1,TRBJ2-3
ASSLGPGQQETQY,-,few,TRBV7-7,TRBJ2-5
ASSTGGPGEQY,TRBD2,many,TRBV6-6,TRBJ2-7
ASSPNVGGNTEAF,-,many,TRBV18,TRBJ1-1
ASSFRGELF,-,many,TRBV9,TRBJ2-2
ASSLGQLDEQF,-,-,TRBV7-7,TRBJ2-1
ASSAATGSEQY,TRBD1,few,TRBV6-1,TRBJ2-7
ATIDSLNTEAF,-,few,TRBV6-6,TRBJ1-1
ASSFGDSVHEQY,TRBD1,-,TRBV12-3/TRBV12-4,TRBJ2-7
ASRTRGDEKLF,-,-,TRBV12-3/TRBV12-4,TRBJ1-4
ASRGEDSTDTQY,-,-,TRBV6-1,TRBJ2-3
ASRSPGVSNQPQH,-,-,TRBV6-2/TRBV6-3,TRBJ1-5
ASSISVLTGELF,-,many,TRBV19,TRBJ2-2
ASSQGASSYEQY,-,-,TRBV4-1,TRBJ2-7
ASKDRFLGYNEQF,TRBD1,few,TRBV27,TRBJ2-1
AYRQVPSSFEQF,-,-,TRBV30,TRBJ2-1
ASSSGGHGYT,-,few,TRBV6-5,TRBJ1-2
ATSRGTEDIVQY,-,-,TRBV15,TRBJ2-4
ASNRQGAIPQETQY,TRBD1,many,TRBV27,TRBJ2-5
ASSVRSGQKVETQY,-,few,TRBV2,TRBJ2-5
ASSPDSSDTQY,-,-,TRBV27,TRBJ2-3
ASSQDPGSLKTEAF,-,-,TRBV4-1,TRBJ1-1
ASSGGYQETQY,-,-,TRBV18,TRBJ2-5
SAKTRDKRPTNEKLF,-,-,TRBV20-1,TRBJ1-4
ASSQDTRQETQY,-,-,TRBV4-2,TRBJ2-5
ASSSGTGVSETQY,TRBD1,many,TRBV5-1,TRBJ2-5
ASGRGVNAEAF,-,few,TRBV7-3,TRBJ1-1
AISENGMPTQY,-,few,TRBV10-3,TRBJ2-3
ASSRQESSGNTIY,-,-,TRBV6-5,TRBJ1-3
ASSLGPVWQETQY,-,few,TRBV11-2,TRBJ2-5
ASSSDSYNEQF,-,few,TRBV3-1,TRBJ2-1
SVGAWGSGANVLT,-,-,TRBV29-1,TRBJ2-6
ASSLGLGYGYT,-,-,TRBV28,TRBJ1-2
ASTLTGEETQY,TRBD1,few,TRBV5-1,TRBJ2-5
ASSLLVRLADSGGHEQF,TRBD2,-,TRBV7-3,TRBJ2-1
ASSSYGGHGNTIY,-,many,TRBV7-2,TRBJ1-3
ASSRDRQAAEQF,-,few,TRBV4-3,TRBJ2-1
ASSLLSTGSRNTGELF,-,-,TRBV7-3,TRBJ2-2
ASSLEPTYNSPLH,-,-,TRBV5-5,TRBJ1-6
ASSQAVGGSTEAF,-,-,TRBV4-2,TRBJ1-1
ASRGARAF,-,-,TRBV5-1,TRBJ1-1
ASSLRGTLKLS,-,-,TRBV3-1,TRBJ1-1
ASSLVAGGYYEQY,TRBD2,-,TRBV6-5,TRBJ2-7
ASSETWAYGYT,-,few,TRBV6-1,TRBJ1-2
ASSVATANTEAF,-,-,TRBV9,TRBJ1-1
ASNPRGNNEKLF,-,few,TRBV12-3/TRBV12-4,TRBJ1-4
SAREGGVNNSPLH,-,-,TRBV20-1,TRBJ1-6
ASSLSAHRGDGYT,TRBD1,few,TRBV4-3,TRBJ1-2
ASRNPLEQY,-,-,TRBV2,TRBJ2-7
SASPTKVRGDQPQH,-,-,TRBV20-1,TRBJ1-5